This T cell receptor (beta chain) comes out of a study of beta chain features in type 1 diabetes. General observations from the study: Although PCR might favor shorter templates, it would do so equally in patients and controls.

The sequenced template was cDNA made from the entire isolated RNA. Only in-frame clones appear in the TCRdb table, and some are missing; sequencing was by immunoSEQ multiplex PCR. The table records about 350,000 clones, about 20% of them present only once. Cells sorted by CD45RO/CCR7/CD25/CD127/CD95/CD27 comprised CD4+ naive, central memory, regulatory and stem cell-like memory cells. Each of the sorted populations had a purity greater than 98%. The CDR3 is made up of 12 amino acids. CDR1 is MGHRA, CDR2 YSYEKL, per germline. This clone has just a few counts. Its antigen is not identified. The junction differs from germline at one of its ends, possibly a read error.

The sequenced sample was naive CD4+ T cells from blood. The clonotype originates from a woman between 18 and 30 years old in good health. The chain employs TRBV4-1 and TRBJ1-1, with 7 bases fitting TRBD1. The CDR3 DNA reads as TGCGCCAGCAGCCAAGTTCCCGGACAGGCAACGTTT. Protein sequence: CASSQVPGQATF.